This T cell receptor beta chain was recorded in a study of T cells in Graves' hyperthyroidism and ophthalmopathy. Study conclusions and caveats: The authors' 13 V-J model separated ophthalmopathy from stable hyperthyroidism.

RNA transcripts gave rise to amplified TCR beta CDR3 regions. HTBI primers drove first-round RT-PCR of the TCR CDR3. TCRdb passed the multiplex PCR reads through MiXCR, listing each CDR3 protein once. The sample records about 640,000 distinct CDR3 sequences, 45% being singletons. Comment on this clonotype: Its specificity is not known.

This CDR3 region has 16 residues. With 5 bases removed from V and 4 bases from J, the gap between germline ends came to 17 bases. CDR1 and CDR2 from the germline V gene are MNHEY and SMNVEV (reference sequence). This TCR came from an adult man with Graves' disease, either hyperthyroidism or ophthalmopathy (not recorded which). The source material was peripheral blood or thyroid tissue (not recorded which). The chain is built from TRBV27 and TRBJ2-2; possibly TRBD1 for D (6 bases). The CDR3 loop reads CASSHNYRAVTGELFF. DNA of the CDR3: TGTGCCAGCAGTCACAACTACAGGGCCGTCACCGGGGAGCTGTTTTTT.